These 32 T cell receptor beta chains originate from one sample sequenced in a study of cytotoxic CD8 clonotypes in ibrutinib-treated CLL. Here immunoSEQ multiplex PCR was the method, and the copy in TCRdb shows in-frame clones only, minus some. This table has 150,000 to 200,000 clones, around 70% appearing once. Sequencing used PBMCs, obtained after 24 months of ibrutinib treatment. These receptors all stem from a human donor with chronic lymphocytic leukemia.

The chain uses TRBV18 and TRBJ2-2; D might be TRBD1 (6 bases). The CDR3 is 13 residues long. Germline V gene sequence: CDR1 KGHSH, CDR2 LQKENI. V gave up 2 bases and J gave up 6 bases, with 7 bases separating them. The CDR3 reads CASSPAGAGELFF. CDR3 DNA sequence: TGTGCCAGCTCACCAGCAGGGGCCGGGGAGCTGTTTTTT.

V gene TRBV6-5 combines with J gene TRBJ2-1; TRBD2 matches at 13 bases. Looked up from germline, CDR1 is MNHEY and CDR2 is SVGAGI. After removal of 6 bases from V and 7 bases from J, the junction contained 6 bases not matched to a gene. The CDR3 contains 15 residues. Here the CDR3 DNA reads TGTGCCAGCAGCAATCCGGGACTAGCGGGAAATGAGCAGTTCTTC. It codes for CASSNPGLAGNEQFF.

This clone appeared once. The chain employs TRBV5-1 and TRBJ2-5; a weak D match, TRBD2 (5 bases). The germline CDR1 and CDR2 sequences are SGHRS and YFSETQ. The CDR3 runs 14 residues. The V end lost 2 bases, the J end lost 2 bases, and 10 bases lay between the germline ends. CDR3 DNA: TGCGCCAGCAGCTTTGGGGAGTATCAAGAGACCCAGTACTTC. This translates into CASSFGEYQETQYF.

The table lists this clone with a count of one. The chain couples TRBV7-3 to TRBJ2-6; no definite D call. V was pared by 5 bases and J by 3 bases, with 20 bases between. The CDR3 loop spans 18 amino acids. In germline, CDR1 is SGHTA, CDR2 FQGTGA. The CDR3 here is CASSPHRVDWSGANVLTF. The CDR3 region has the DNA TGTGCCAGCAGCCCGCATCGCGTAGACTGGAGTGGGGCCAACGTCCTGACTTTC. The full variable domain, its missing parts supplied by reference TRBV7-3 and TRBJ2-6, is GAGVSQTPSNKVTEKGKYVELRCDPISGHTALYWYRQSLGQGPEFLIYFQGTGAADDSGLPNDRFFAVRPEGSVSTLKIQRTERGDSAVYLCASSPHRVDWSGANVLTFGAGSRLTVL.

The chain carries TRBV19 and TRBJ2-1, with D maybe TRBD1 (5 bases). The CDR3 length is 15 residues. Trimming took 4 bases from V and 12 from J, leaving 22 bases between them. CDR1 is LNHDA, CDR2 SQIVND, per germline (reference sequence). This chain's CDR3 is CASSKTGQGPLGQFF. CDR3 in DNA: TGTGCCAGTAGTAAAACAGGACAAGGGCCCCTAGGGCAGTTCTTC.

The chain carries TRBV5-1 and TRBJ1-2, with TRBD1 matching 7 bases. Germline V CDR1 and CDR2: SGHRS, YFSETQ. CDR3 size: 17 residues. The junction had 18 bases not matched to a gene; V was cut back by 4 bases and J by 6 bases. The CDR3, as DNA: TGCGCCAGCAGCGGGAAGGGACAGTCTCCTCAATTCGATGGCTACACCTTC. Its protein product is CASSGKGQSPQFDGYTF. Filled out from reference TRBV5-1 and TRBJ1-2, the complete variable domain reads KAGVTQTPRYLIKTRGQQVTLSCSPISGHRSVSWYQQTPGQGLQFLFEYFSETQRNKGNFPGRFSGRQFSNSRSEMNVSTLELGDSALYLCASSGKGQSPQFDGYTFGSGTRLTVV.

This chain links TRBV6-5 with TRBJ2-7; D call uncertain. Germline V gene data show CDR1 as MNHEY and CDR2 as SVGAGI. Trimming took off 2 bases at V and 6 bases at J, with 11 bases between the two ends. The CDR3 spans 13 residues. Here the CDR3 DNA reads TGTGCCAGCAGTTACATCGGTATGGGCGAGCAGTACTTC. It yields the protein CASSYIGMGEQYF.

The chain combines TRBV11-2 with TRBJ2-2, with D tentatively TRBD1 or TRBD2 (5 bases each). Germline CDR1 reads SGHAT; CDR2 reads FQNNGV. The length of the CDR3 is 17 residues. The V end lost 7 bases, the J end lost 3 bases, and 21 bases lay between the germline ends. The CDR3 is CASTIGTWGWDTGELFF. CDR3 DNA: TGTGCCAGCACCATAGGGACGTGGGGCTGGGACACCGGGGAGCTGTTTTTT.

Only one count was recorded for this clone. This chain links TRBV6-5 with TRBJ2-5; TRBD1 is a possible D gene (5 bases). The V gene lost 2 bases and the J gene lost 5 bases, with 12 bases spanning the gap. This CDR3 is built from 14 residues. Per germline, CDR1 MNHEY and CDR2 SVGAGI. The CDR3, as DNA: TGTGCCAGCAGTTACATTTCCAGGGTTGAGACCCAGTACTTC. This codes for CASSYISRVETQYF.

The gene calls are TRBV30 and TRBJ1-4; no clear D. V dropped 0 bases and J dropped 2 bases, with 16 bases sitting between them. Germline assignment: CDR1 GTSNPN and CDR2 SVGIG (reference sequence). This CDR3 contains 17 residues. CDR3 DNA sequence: TGTGCCTGGAGTGTACGTCGTATTAGTGGGACTAATGAAAAACTGTTTTTT. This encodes CAWSVRRISGTNEKLFF.

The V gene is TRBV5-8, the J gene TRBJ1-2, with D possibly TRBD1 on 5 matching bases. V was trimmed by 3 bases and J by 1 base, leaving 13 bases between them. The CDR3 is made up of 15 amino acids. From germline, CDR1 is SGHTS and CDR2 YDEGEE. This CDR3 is CASSSGHLLNYGYTF. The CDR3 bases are TGTGCCAGCAGCTCCGGACATCTACTTAACTATGGCTACACCTTC.

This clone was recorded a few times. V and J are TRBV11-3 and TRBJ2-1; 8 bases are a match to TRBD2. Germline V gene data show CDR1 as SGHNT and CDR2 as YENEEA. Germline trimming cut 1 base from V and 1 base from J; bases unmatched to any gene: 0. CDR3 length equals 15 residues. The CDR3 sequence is CASSLVAGSYNEQFF. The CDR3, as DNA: TGTGCCAGCAGCTTAGTAGCGGGATCCTACAATGAGCAGTTCTTC.

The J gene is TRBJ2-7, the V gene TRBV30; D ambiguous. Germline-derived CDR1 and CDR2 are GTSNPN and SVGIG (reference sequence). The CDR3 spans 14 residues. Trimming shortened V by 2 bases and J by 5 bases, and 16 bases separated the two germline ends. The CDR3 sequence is CAWSKKAGANEQYF. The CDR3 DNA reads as TGTGCCTGGAGTAAGAAGGCCGGAGCGAACGAGCAGTACTTC.

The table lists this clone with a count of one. The CDR3 coding sequence is TGTGCCAGCGAGTGGGGACACGGATCATTGGGTGGCTACACCTTC. Protein sequence: CASEWGHGSLGGYTF. The chain uses TRBV6-5 and TRBJ1-2; possible D gene TRBD1, 6 bases. V was clipped by 8 bases and J by 7 bases, with 23 bases between them. CDR3 length: 15 residues. CDR1 MNHEY and CDR2 SVGAGI come from the germline V gene.

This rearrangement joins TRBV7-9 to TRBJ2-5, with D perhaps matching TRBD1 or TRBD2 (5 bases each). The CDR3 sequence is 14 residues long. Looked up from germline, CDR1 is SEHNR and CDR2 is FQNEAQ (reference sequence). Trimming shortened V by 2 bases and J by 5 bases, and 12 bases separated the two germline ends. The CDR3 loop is CASSLSRDGETQYF. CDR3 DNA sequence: TGTGCCAGCAGCTTATCACGGGACGGTGAGACCCAGTACTTC.

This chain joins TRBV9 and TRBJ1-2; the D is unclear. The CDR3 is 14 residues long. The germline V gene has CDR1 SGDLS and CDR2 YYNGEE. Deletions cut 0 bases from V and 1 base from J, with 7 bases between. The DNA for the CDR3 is TGTGCCAGCAGCGTAGGACGGGTTAACTATGGCTACACCTTC. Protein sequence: CASSVGRVNYGYTF. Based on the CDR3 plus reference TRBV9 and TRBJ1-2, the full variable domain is DSGVTQTPKHLITATGQRVTLRCSPRSGDLSVYWYQQSLDQGLQFLIQYYNGEERAKGNILERFSAQQFPDLHSELNLSSLELGDSALYFCASSVGRVNYGYTFGSGTRLTVV.

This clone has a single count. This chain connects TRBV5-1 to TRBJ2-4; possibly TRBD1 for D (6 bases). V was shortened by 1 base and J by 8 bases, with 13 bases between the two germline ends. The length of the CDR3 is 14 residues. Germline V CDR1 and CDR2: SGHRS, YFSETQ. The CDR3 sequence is CASSLIAGADIQYF. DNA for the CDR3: TGCGCCAGCAGCTTGATCGCAGGGGCGGACATTCAGTACTTC.

The chain's CDR3 is CASSLVGNEQYF. The CDR3, as DNA: TGTGCCAGCAGCTTAGTGGGCAACGAGCAGTACTTC. This sequence joins TRBV11-3 and TRBJ2-7; D gene unclear. Germline V gene sequence: CDR1 SGHNT, CDR2 YENEEA. V shed 1 base and J shed 5 bases, with 6 bases lying between them. The CDR3 contains 12 residues.

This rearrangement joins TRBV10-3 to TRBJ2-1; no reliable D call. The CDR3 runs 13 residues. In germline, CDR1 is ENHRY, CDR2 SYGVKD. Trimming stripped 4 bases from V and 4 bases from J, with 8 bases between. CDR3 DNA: TGTGCCATCAGTGTAGGGAATTACAATGAGCAGTTCTTC. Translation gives CAISVGNYNEQFF.

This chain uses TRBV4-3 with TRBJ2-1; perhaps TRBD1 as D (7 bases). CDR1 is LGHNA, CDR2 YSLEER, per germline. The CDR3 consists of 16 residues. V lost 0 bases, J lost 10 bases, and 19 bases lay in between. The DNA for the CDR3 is TGCGCCAGCAGCCAAGATCGGGGGACAGCCCTAGGGGAGCAGTTCTTC. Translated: CASSQDRGTALGEQFF.

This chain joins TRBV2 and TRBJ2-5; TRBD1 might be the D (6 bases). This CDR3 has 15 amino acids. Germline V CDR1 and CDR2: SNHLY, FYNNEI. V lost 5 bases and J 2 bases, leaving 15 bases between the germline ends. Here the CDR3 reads CASSQFRDRQETQYF. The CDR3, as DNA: TGTGCCAGCAGTCAATTCCGAGACAGGCAAGAGACCCAGTACTTC.

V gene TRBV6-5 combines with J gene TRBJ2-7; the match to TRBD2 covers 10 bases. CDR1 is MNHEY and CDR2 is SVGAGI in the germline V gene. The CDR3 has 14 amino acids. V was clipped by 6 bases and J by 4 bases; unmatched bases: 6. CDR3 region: CASSQAGGRYEQYF. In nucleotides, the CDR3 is TGTGCCAGCAGCCAAGCGGGAGGGCGTTACGAGCAGTACTTC.

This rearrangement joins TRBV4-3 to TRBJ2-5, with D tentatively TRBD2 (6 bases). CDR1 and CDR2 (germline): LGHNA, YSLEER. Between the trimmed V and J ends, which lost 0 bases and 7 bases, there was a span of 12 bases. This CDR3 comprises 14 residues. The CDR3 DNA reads TGCGCCAGCAGCCAAGAGGGGGGACTCCTGACCCAGTACTTC. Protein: CASSQEGGLLTQYF.

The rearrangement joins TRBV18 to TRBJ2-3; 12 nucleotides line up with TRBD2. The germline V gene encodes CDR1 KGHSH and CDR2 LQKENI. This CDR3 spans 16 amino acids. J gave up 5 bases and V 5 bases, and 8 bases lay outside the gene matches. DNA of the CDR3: TGTGCCAGCTCAAAACTAGCGGGAGGTAGAGGAGATACGCAGTATTTT. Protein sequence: CASSKLAGGRGDTQYF.

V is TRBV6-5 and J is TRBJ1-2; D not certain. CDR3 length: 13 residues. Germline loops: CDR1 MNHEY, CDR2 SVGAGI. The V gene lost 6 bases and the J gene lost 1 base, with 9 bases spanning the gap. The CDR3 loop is CASSLTLNYGYTF. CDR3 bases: TGTGCCAGCAGCCTGACTCTTAACTATGGCTACACCTTC.

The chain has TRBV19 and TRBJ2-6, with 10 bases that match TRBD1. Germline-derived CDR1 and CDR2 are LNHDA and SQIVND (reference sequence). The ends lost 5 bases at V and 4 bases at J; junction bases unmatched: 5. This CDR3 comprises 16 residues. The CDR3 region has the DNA TGTGCCAGTAGTTCGACAGGGGGCCCAGGGGCCAACGTCCTGACTTTC. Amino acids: CASSSTGGPGANVLTF.

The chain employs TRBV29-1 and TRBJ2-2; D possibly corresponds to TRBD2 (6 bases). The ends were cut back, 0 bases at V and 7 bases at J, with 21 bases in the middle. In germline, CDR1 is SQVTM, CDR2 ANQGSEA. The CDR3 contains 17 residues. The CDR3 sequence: CSVEEGRADYGSGELFF. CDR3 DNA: TGCAGCGTTGAAGAAGGTCGGGCGGACTACGGAAGCGGGGAGCTGTTTTTT.

The CDR3 DNA sequence: TGCGCCAGCAGCTCTGGACAGGCGGCTAATGAAAAACTGTTTTTT. Translated: CASSSGQAANEKLFF. This chain uses TRBV5-1 with TRBJ1-4; TRBD1 agrees at 7 bases. Germline V gene sequence: CDR1 SGHRS, CDR2 YFSETQ. This CDR3 has 15 residues. The trim removed 3 bases at V and 3 bases at J, leaving 5 bases unmatched. Looking up the rest from reference TRBV5-1 and TRBJ1-4 gives the full variable domain: KAGVTQTPRYLIKTRGQQVTLSCSPISGHRSVSWYQQTPGQGLQFLFEYFSETQRNKGNFPGRFSGRQFSNSRSEMNVSTLELGDSALYLCASSSGQAANEKLFFGSGTQLSVL.

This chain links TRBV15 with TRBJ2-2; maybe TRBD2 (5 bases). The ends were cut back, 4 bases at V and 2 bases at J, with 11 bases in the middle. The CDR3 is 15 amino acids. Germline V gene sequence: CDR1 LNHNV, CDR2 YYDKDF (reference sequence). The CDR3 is CATSKGGLNTGELFF. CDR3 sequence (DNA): TGTGCCACCAGCAAGGGCGGGCTTAACACCGGGGAGCTGTTTTTT.

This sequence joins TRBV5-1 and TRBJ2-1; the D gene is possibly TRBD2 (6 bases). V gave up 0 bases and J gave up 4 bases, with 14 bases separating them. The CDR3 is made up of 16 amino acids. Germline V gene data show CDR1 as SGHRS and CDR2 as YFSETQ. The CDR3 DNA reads TGCGCCAGCAGCTTGGACCCAGCGGGCACATACAATGAGCAGTTCTTC. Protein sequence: CASSLDPAGTYNEQFF.

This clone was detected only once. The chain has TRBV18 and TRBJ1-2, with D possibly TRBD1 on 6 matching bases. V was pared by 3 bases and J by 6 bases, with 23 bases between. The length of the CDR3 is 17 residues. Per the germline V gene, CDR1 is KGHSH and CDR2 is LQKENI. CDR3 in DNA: TGTGCCAGCTCACCTCCTGGACAGATCCGAAGCGTCAATGGCTACACCTTC. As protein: CASSPPGQIRSVNGYTF.

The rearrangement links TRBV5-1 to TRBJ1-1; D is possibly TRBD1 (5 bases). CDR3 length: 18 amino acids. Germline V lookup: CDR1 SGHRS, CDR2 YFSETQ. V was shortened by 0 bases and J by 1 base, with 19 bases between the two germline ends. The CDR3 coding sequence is TGCGCCAGCAGCTTGGGACCTCGGGGGGAAACGAGGAACACTGAAGCTTTCTTT. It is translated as CASSLGPRGETRNTEAFF. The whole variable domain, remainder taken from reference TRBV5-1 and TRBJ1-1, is KAGVTQTPRYLIKTRGQQVTLSCSPISGHRSVSWYQQTPGQGLQFLFEYFSETQRNKGNFPGRFSGRQFSNSRSEMNVSTLELGDSALYLCASSLGPRGETRNTEAFFGQGTRLTVV.